This TCR beta chain was sequenced in a study of siplizumab effects on memory and regulatory T cells. Per individual sample, about 97,000 TCR templates were assayed. Assay: immunoSEQ multiplex PCR; the TCRdb copy retains only in-frame clones and omits some. Among 99,000 or so clones listed, 90% to 95% were seen once. CDR1 PRHDT and CDR2 FYEKMQ come from the germline V gene (reference sequence). The length of the CDR3 is 16 residues. V lost 0 bases and J lost 3, with 14 bases in between. Regarding the study as a whole: Siplizumab produced a significant drop in alloreactive sequences attributable to unstimulated CD4+ memory cells. Suppressive function of proliferating Tregs from siplizumab cultures was not confirmed.

With respect to this clone: Its antigen is not identified.

The receptor's source is a human donor in good health. The chain recombines TRBV13 with TRBJ2-5, with D possibly matching TRBD2 (6 bases). Sequencing was done on a sample of CD4+ T cells sorted from blood. CDR3 sequence reads: CASSLGGGDFKETQYF. The DNA of the CDR3 is TGTGCCAGCAGCTTAGGGGGTGGGGACTTCAAAGAGACCCAGTACTTC. Variable domain in full (rest from reference TRBV13 and TRBJ2-5): AAGVIQSPRHLIKEKRETATLKCYPIPRHDTVYWYQQGPGQDPQFLISFYEKMQSDKGSIPDRFSAQQFSDYHSELNMSSLELGDSALYFCASSLGGGDFKETQYFGPGTRLLVL.